This T cell receptor (beta chain) stems from a study of T cell repertoires in cytomegalovirus infection. About the research overall: Indications of both CMV infection and matching HLA type were provided by public TCR beta signatures.

Study-level points and caveats: CMV carriers with the relevant HLA were identified by cumulative public TCR beta family frequency.

In regard to this clonotype: What it binds is unknown.

TCRdb ran MiXCR on the reads and lists one entry per CDR3 protein. The sample includes 600,000 to 800,000 distinct CDR3 sequences, more than 20% of them seen just once. The CDR3 extends over 14 amino acids. Germline loops: CDR1 DFQATT, CDR2 SNEGSKA (reference sequence). V and J are TRBV20-1 and TRBJ2-5; D possibly matches TRBD1 or TRBD2 (5 bases each). Material for sequencing was CD8+ T cells from PBMCs. This sequence originates from a human donor in good health (CMV status not recorded). Some clones in this sample may be carry-over from other donors' samples. The CDR3 coding sequence is TGCAGCGATATGTTCGAGGGGCCTCAAGAGACCCAGTACTTC. This gives the protein CSDMFEGPQETQYF.